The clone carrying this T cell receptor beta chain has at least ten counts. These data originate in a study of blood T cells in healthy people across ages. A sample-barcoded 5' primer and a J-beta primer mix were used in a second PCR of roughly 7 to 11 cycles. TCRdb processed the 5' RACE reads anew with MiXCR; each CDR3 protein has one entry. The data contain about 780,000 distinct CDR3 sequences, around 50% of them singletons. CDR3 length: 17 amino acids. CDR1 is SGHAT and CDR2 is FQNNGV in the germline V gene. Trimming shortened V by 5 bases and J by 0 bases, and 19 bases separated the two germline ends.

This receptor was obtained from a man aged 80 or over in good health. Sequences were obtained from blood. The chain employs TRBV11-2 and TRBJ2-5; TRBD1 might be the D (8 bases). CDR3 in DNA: TGTGCCAGCAGCGTAACCACAGGGGGGGGGTACCAAGAGACCCAGTACTTC. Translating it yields CASSVTTGGGYQETQYF. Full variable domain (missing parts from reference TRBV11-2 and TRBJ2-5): EAGVAQSPRYKIIEKRQSVAFWCNPISGHATLYWYQQILGQGPKLLIQFQNNGVVDDSQLPKDRFSAERLKGVDSTLKIQPAKLEDSAVYLCASSVTTGGGYQETQYFGPGTRLLVL.